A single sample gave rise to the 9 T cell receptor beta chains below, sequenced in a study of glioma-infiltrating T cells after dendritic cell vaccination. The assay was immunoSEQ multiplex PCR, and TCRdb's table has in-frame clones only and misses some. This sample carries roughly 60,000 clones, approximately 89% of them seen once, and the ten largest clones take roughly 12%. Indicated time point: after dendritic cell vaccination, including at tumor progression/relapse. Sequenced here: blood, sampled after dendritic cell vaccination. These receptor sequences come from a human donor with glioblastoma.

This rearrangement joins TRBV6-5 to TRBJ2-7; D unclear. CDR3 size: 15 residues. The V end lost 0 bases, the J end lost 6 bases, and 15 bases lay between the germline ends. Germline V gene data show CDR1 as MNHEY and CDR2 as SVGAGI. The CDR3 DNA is TGTGCCAGCAGTTACTCGATCGTTCCCCCGGGCGAGCAGTACTTC. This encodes CASSYSIVPPGEQYF.

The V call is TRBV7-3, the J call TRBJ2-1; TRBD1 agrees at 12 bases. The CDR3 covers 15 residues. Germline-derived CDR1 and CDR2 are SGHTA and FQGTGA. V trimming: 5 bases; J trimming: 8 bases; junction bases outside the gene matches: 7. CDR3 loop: CASSLGQGARDEQFF. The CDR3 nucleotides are TGTGCCAGCAGCCTGGGACAGGGGGCTAGGGATGAGCAGTTCTTC.

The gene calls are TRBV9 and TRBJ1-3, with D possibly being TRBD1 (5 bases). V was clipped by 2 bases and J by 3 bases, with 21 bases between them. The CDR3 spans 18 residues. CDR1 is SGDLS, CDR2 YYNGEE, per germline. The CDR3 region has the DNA TGTGCCAGCAGCGTCGCCTCTAGGGAAGGGGTTGGTGGAAACACCATATATTTT. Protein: CASSVASREGVGGNTIYF.

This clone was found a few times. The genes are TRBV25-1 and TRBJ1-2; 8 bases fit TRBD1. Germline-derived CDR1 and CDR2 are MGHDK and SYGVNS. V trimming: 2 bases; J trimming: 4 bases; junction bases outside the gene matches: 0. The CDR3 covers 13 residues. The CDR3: CASSEGTGYGYTF. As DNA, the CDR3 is TGTGCCAGCAGTGAAGGGACAGGCTATGGCTACACCTTC.

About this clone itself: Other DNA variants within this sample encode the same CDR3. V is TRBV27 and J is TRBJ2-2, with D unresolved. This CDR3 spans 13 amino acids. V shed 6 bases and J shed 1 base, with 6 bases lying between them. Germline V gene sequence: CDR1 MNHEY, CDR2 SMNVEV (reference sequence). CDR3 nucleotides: TGTGCCAGCAGCTTACTGAACACCGGGGAGCTGTTTTTT. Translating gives CASSLLNTGELFF.

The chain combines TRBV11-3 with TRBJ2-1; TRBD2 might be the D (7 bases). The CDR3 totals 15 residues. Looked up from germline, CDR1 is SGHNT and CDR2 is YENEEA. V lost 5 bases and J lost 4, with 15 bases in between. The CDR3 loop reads CASSIPRGAYNEQFF. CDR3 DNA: TGTGCCAGCAGCATACCTCGGGGGGCGTACAATGAGCAGTTCTTC.

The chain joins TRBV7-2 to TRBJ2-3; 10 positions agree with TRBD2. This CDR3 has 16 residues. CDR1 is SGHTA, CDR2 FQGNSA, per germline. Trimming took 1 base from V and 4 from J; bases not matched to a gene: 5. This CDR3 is CASSLVGTSEADTQYF. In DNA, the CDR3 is TGTGCCAGCAGCTTAGTAGGGACTAGCGAGGCAGATACGCAGTATTTT.

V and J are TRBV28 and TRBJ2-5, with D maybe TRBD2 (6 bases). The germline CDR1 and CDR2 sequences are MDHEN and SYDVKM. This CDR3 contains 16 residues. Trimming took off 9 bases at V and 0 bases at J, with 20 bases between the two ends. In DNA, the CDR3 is TGTGCCAGTCACGAAGACGGTGGCGGGGACCAAGAGACCCAGTACTTC. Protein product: CASHEDGGGDQETQYF.

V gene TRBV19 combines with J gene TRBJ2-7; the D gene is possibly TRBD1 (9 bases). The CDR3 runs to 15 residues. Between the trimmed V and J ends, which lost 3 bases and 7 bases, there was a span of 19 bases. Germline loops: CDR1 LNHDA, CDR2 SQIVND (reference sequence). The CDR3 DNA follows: TGTGCCAGTAGTATGGTAACAGGGGGCGGGGGGGAGCAGTACTTC. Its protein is CASSMVTGGGGEQYF.